The rows below give T cell receptor beta chains drawn from one sample of a study of blood T cell repertoires in COVID-19. The protocol was immunoSEQ multiplex PCR, while the TCRdb copy is restricted to in-frame clones and leaves out a portion. The sample shows approximately 180,000 clones, roughly 83% of them seen only once. The sequenced sample consisted of peripheral blood. These receptors all come from a woman in her thirties or forties with COVID-19, enrolled during active disease. CDR3s include the opening cysteine and the closing phenylalanine or tryptophan. D genes are given only for firm matches. Clone size is given for some rows only: seen once, a few or many times, or a class if the clone is expanded.

d_call j_call clone_size v_call cdr3_length cdr3_aa cdr3_nt
TRBD2 TRBJ2-3 NA TRBV27 19 CASSPWGVRAGGPLDTQYF TGTGCCAGCAGTCCCTGGGGCGTGAGGGCGGGAGGGCCTTTAGATACGCAGTATTTT
NA TRBJ2-7 NA TRBV9 11 CASSAGVGQYF TGTGCCAGCAGCGCGGGGGTAGGCCAGTACTTC
TRBD1 TRBJ1-2 NA TRBV27 14 CASSLAPGQGRYTF TGTGCCAGCAGTTTAGCCCCGGGACAGGGGCGCTACACCTTC
TRBD1 TRBJ1-3 NA TRBV19 19 CASSPIGDRVIRSGNTIYF TGTGCCAGTAGCCCGATCGGGGACAGGGTGATTCGCTCTGGAAACACCATATATTTT
NA TRBJ1-2 NA TRBV10-3 13 CAISDRVPYGYTF TGTGCCATCAGTGACAGGGTACCCTATGGCTACACCTTC
TRBD1 TRBJ2-1 NA TRBV27 13 CASGPGQGNEQFF TGTGCCAGCGGCCCGGGACAGGGGAATGAGCAGTTCTTC
NA TRBJ2-1 NA TRBV5-1 13 CASSLEGDTSTIF TGCGCCAGCAGCTTGGAGGGGGACACTTCCACTATCTTC
TRBD1 TRBJ1-5 NA TRBV7-8 14 CASSSPGGNQPQHF TGTGCCAGCAGCTCACCAGGGGGAAATCAGCCCCAGCATTTT
TRBD1 TRBJ2-1 NA TRBV6-5 14 CASIRPGQGVYRFF TGTGCCAGCATTAGGCCGGGACAGGGAGTTTACCGGTTCTTC
NA TRBJ2-7 NA TRBV7-9 12 CASSRITYEQYF TGTGCCAGCAGCCGAATAACATACGAGCAGTACTTC
NA TRBJ2-5 NA TRBV5-1 15 CASSAGLGGPETQYF TGCGCCAGCAGCGCGGGACTAGGGGGCCCTGAGACCCAGTACTTC
TRBD2 TRBJ2-5 NA TRBV27 14 CASRRTSGGEAQYF TGTGCCAGCAGACGGACTAGCGGGGGAGAGGCCCAGTACTTC
TRBD2 TRBJ2-7 NA TRBV3-1/TRBV3-2 20 CASSQVSRGLAGSRPYEQYF TGTGCCAGCAGCCAGGTCAGTCGGGGACTAGCGGGGTCCCGACCTTACGAGCAGTACTTC
TRBD2 TRBJ2-3 NA TRBV19 17 CASELAGGPKNTDTQYF TGTGCCAGCGAACTAGCGGGAGGGCCTAAGAACACAGATACGCAGTATTTT
NA TRBJ2-3 few TRBV7-9 18 CASSLNAPGQLRTDTQYF TGTGCCAGCAGCTTAAACGCCCCTGGACAGCTCCGCACAGATACGCAGTATTTT
NA TRBJ1-4 NA TRBV28 14 CASSLLGPNEKLFF TGTGCCAGCAGCTTACTGGGCCCTAATGAAAAACTTTTTTTT
TRBD2 TRBJ2-1 NA TRBV7-8 21 CASSLGLARLAGGREKNEQFF TGTGCCAGCAGCTTGGGTCTTGCGAGACTAGCGGGGGGGAGGGAAAAAAATGAGCAGTTCTTC
TRBD1 TRBJ2-7 NA TRBV7-3 15 CASSNPGTGNYEQYF TGTGCCAGCAGCAACCCCGGGACAGGGAACTACGAGCAGTACTTC
TRBD2 TRBJ2-2 few TRBV6-6 19 CASSRSGLAGPSNTGELFF TGTGCCAGCAGTCGCTCGGGACTAGCGGGGCCTTCGAACACCGGGGAGCTGTTTTTT
TRBD1 TRBJ1-4 NA TRBV9 15 CASSSNSGGTEKLFF TGTGCCAGCAGCTCCAACTCAGGGGGGACTGAAAAACTGTTTTTT
NA TRBJ1-1 NA TRBV9 10 CASRGSEAFF TGTGCCAGCAGGGGCTCTGAAGCTTTCTTT
NA TRBJ1-3 few TRBV2 13 CASRGDIGNTIYF TGTGCCAGCAGGGGGGACATAGGAAACACCATATATTTT
NA TRBJ1-2 NA TRBV5-5 15 CASSLAPGVNYGYTF TGTGCCAGCAGCCTGGCCCCGGGAGTGAACTATGGCTACACCTTC
TRBD2 TRBJ2-7 NA TRBV2 12 CASLGGMYEQYF TGTGCCAGCCTGGGGGGGATGTACGAGCAGTACTTC
NA TRBJ1-1 medium-sized TRBV11-3 13 CASSLGPGAEAFF TGTGCCAGCAGCTTAGGTCCCGGTGCAGAAGCTTTCTTT
NA TRBJ2-6 NA TRBV7-9 17 CASSQSDRLAGANVLTF TGTGCCAGCAGCCAAAGTGACAGGCTCGCTGGGGCCAACGTCCTGACTTTC
TRBD2 TRBJ2-4 NA TRBV4-1 15 CASRSLTGGENIQYF TGCGCCAGCCGATCTCTCACCGGGGGGGAAAACATTCAGTACTTC
NA TRBJ2-6 NA TRBV24-1 16 CATGGAGEAGANVLTF TGTGCCACGGGCGGCGCAGGGGAAGCTGGGGCCAACGTCCTGACTTTC
TRBD2 TRBJ2-2 NA TRBV7-7 14 CASSAGGTTGELFF TGTGCTAGCAGCGCGGGAGGAACCACCGGGGAGCTGTTTTTT
TRBD1 TRBJ2-2 NA TRBV4-2 16 CASSQRQGANTGELFF TGTGCCAGCAGCCAAAGACAGGGGGCCAACACCGGGGAGCTGTTTTTT
TRBD2 TRBJ2-1 NA TRBV29-1 16 CSVTPPGTRGGNEQFF TGCAGCGTTACACCCCCCGGGACTAGGGGCGGCAATGAGCAGTTCTTC
NA TRBJ1-4 NA TRBV6-6 14 CASSYSELDEKLFF TGTGCCAGCAGTTACTCCGAGCTTGATGAAAAACTGTTTTTT
NA TRBJ1-1 NA TRBV20-1 10 CSPSDREAFF TGCAGCCCAAGTGATCGGGAAGCTTTCTTT
TRBD1 TRBJ2-7 NA TRBV5-6 14 CASSSGGNSYEQYF TGTGCCAGCAGCTCAGGGGGTAACTCCTACGAGCAGTACTTC
TRBD1 TRBJ1-4 large TRBV7-2 16 CASSLGLRQGGEKLFF TGTGCCAGCAGCTTAGGACTGAGACAGGGGGGGGAAAAACTGTTTTTT
NA TRBJ1-4 NA TRBV12-5 17 CASGDRGKGGNGEKLFF TGTGCTAGTGGGGATAGGGGTAAGGGTGGCAACGGTGAAAAACTGTTTTTT
NA TRBJ1-2 few TRBV7-9 14 CASSLLGAFYGYTF TGTGCCAGCAGCTTACTGGGGGCATTCTATGGCTACACCTTC
NA TRBJ2-1 NA TRBV5-1 13 CASSSDSYNEQFF TGCGCCAGCAGCTCCGACAGTTACAATGAGCAGTTCTTC
TRBD1 TRBJ2-1 NA TRBV7-9 19 CASSLYRGDSGRLFNEQFF TGTGCCAGTTCACTCTACAGGGGTGATAGTGGTAGGCTGTTCAATGAGCAGTTCTTC
NA TRBJ1-5 NA TRBV7-8 15 CASSLLTTRNQPQHF TGTGCCAGCAGCTTATTGACGACACGGAATCAGCCCCAGCATTTT
NA TRBJ2-1 NA TRBV9 15 CASSDLFRLDNEQFF TGTGCCAGCAGCGACCTATTCCGACTAGACAATGAGCAGTTCTTC
NA TRBJ2-3 NA TRBV6-5 14 CASRWETSTDTQYF TGTGCCAGCAGATGGGAGACTAGCACAGATACGCAGTATTTT